What follows describes a single T cell receptor beta chain. Method: immunoSEQ multiplex PCR; TCRdb's copy keeps in-frame clones and lacks some. Among around 100,000 clones listed, roughly nine tenths were seen once. This CDR3 has 13 amino acids. Germline CDR1 and CDR2: SQVTM and ANQGSEA. V lost 4 bases and J lost 5; bases outside the gene matches: 4. During active infection, Seattle patients enrolled and were then monitored through disease. The record originates from a study of blood T cell repertoires in COVID-19. Whole-study context: Acute and convalescent COVID-19 specimens originated in the United States, Italy and Spain. Sources were T cells, B-cell-depleted T cells, or PBMCs; the material itself was cDNA or gDNA.

This clonotype was sampled from a woman aged 45-65 years with COVID-19, enrolled during active disease. Source material: peripheral blood. This sequence joins TRBV29-1 and TRBJ2-2; 7 positions match TRBD2. CDR3 sequence: CSVGLASTGELFF. Here the CDR3 DNA reads TGCAGCGTTGGACTAGCTTCTACCGGGGAGCTGTTTTTT.